These 16 T cell receptor beta chains came from one sample sequenced in a study of OX40 agonist ivuxolimab in advanced cancers. Produced via immunoSEQ multiplex PCR; TCRdb's table is partial and in-frame only. The profile covers 80,000 or so clones, with approximately 86% appearing a single time and 1.5% to 2% taken by the ten largest. The sample consisted of CD4+ or CD8+ T cells sorted from blood, taken in a trial of the OX40 agonist ivuxolimab. These receptors were taken from an adult with an advanced solid tumor such as melanoma, head and neck, liver or kidney cancer.

The chain carries TRBV6-1 and TRBJ2-7, with 10 bases fitting TRBD1. Trimming at V came to 0 bases and at J to 5 bases, leaving 4 bases not matched to a gene. The CDR3 covers 15 residues. Germline CDR1 reads MNHNS; CDR2 reads SASEGT. The CDR3 reads CASSEARTGGNEQYF. The DNA for the CDR3 is TGTGCCAGCAGTGAAGCCCGGACAGGGGGGAACGAGCAGTACTTC.

J is TRBJ2-7 and V is TRBV29-1, with 8 bases identical to TRBD1. Germline lookup yields CDR1 SQVTM and CDR2 ANQGSEA. This CDR3 spans 14 amino acids. J was trimmed by 2 bases and V by 7 bases; bases with no gene match: 10. The CDR3 here is CSAKVGTGAYEQYF. The CDR3 DNA reads as TGCAGCGCAAAAGTTGGGACAGGCGCCTACGAGCAGTACTTC.

This clone was detected only once. The V call is TRBV28, the J call TRBJ1-5, with D unresolved. This CDR3 has 14 amino acids. V dropped 6 bases and J dropped 4 bases, with 13 bases sitting between them. Germline V CDR1 and CDR2: MDHEN, SYDVKM. The CDR3 region is CASSSKSRNQPQHF. CDR3 DNA: TGTGCCAGCAGCAGCAAGTCCAGGAATCAGCCCCAGCATTTT.

The chain recombines TRBV27 with TRBJ2-3; TRBD1 agrees at 8 bases. The J segment lost 2 bases and the V segment lost 2 bases, leaving 3 bases of the junction unmatched. The length of the CDR3 is 15 residues. CDR1 is MNHEY and CDR2 is SMNVEV in the germline V gene (reference sequence). CDR3 nucleotide sequence: TGTGCCAGCAGTTTAGGGACAGGAGACACAGATACGCAGTATTTT. Its protein is CASSLGTGDTDTQYF.

There are a few counts of this clone. The V and J genes are TRBV30 and TRBJ1-2; tentatively, D is TRBD1 (6 bases). CDR1 and CDR2 from the germline V gene are GTSNPN and SVGIG (reference sequence). Trimming pared 2 bases from V and 8 bases from J, leaving 15 bases between. CDR3 length equals 13 residues. The CDR3 DNA follows: TGTGCCTGGAGTCCGAACAGGGAGACCGGCTACACCTTC. This sequence encodes CAWSPNRETGYTF.

V gene TRBV10-2 combines with J gene TRBJ2-3, with 14 bases that match TRBD2. After removal of 0 bases from V and 5 bases from J, the junction contained 4 bases not matched to a gene. This CDR3 has 17 amino acids. Looked up from germline, CDR1 is WSHSY and CDR2 is SAAADI. CDR3 DNA: TGCGCCAGCAGTGAGTCGGGACTAGCGGGAGTAAGAGATACGCAGTATTTT. Its translation is CASSESGLAGVRDTQYF.

The chain uses TRBV5-6 and TRBJ1-2; 7 positions match TRBD1. CDR3 length: 13 amino acids. Germline V lookup: CDR1 SGHDT, CDR2 YYEEEE. V gave up 2 bases and J gave up 7 bases; unmatched junction bases: 5. The CDR3 reads CASSLDREGGYTF. The CDR3 nucleotides are TGTGCCAGCAGCTTAGACAGGGAGGGTGGCTACACCTTC.

This sequence joins TRBV5-6 and TRBJ1-1; TRBD1 is a possible D gene (6 bases). The V gene lost 9 bases and the J gene lost 1 base, with 22 bases spanning the gap. Germline values: CDR1 SGHDT, CDR2 YYEEEE. The CDR3 is made up of 16 amino acids. CDR3 sequence reads: CATGRGGSRRNTEAFF. As DNA, the CDR3 is TGTGCCACCGGAAGAGGGGGGAGTAGGCGGAACACTGAAGCTTTCTTT.

V gene TRBV28 combines with J gene TRBJ1-4, with D unresolved. V was cut by 4 bases and J by 4 bases, with 13 bases left in between. The germline gives CDR1 MDHEN, CDR2 SYDVKM. The CDR3 totals 15 residues. The CDR3 spells CASSSVNKYNEKLFF. In nucleotides, the CDR3 is TGTGCCAGCAGTTCGGTTAACAAGTATAATGAAAAACTGTTTTTT.

The V gene is TRBV6-5, the J gene TRBJ2-2; D is perhaps TRBD1 (5 bases). Germline lookup yields CDR1 MNHEY and CDR2 SVGAGI. V dropped 8 bases and J dropped 6 bases, with 16 bases sitting between them. The CDR3 totals 14 residues. The CDR3 loop reads CASLLKGMPGELFF. The CDR3 coding sequence is TGTGCCAGCTTGTTGAAGGGGATGCCCGGGGAGCTGTTTTTT.

This chain uses TRBV5-1 with TRBJ1-1, with D perhaps TRBD1 (6 bases). Germline CDR1 and CDR2: SGHRS and YFSETQ. V shed 6 bases and J shed 5 bases, with 14 bases lying between them. This CDR3 has 13 residues. The CDR3 region is CASMGGRETEAFF. For the CDR3, the DNA is TGCGCCAGCATGGGGGGGCGAGAAACTGAAGCTTTCTTT.

The rearrangement joins TRBV7-2 to TRBJ2-5; D possibly corresponds to TRBD2 (5 bases). Germline CDR1 reads SGHTA; CDR2 reads FQGNSA. V gave up 2 bases and J gave up 4 bases, with 11 bases separating them. The CDR3 is made up of 14 amino acids. DNA for the CDR3: TGTGCCAGCAGCTTAAATCATGGGAGAGAGACCCAGTACTTC. Amino acids: CASSLNHGRETQYF.

The chain combines TRBV5-3 with TRBJ1-5; 7 nucleotides line up with TRBD1. TRBV5-3 is given ORF status, its function remaining uncertain. This CDR3 is 14 amino acids long. Trimming took 4 bases from V and 5 from J; bases not matched to a gene: 6. The CDR3 is CARSNPGGYQPQHF. The CDR3 region has the DNA TGTGCCAGAAGCAATCCAGGGGGTTATCAGCCCCAGCATTTT.

The chain carries TRBV27 and TRBJ1-1; perhaps TRBD1 as D (5 bases). CDR1 and CDR2 from the germline V gene are MNHEY and SMNVEV (reference sequence). The CDR3 consists of 14 residues. Trimming removed 3 bases from V and 5 bases from J, with 13 bases in between. Here the CDR3 reads CASSFREFQTEAFF. The CDR3 bases are TGTGCCAGCAGTTTCAGGGAATTTCAAACTGAAGCTTTCTTT.

With respect to this clone: The DNA is left out, because the CDR3 cannot be placed on it with certainty; the CDR3 is given as TCRdb lists it. J is TRBJ1-2 and V is TRBV27; the table's D call, TRBD1, has no DNA check behind it. The CDR3 adds up to 16 amino acids, both ends counted. From germline, CDR1 is MNHEY and CDR2 SMNVEV (reference sequence). The CDR3: CASSFGPGRTNYGYTF.

This clone was observed a handful of times. The rearrangement joins TRBV7-2 to TRBJ2-2; D gene uncertain. V was pared by 5 bases and J by 4 bases, with 14 bases between. Per the germline V gene, CDR1 is SGHTA and CDR2 is FQGNSA. The CDR3 runs to 15 residues. The CDR3 loop is CASSPREWVTGELFF. CDR3 bases: TGTGCCAGCAGCCCGAGAGAATGGGTCACCGGGGAGCTGTTTTTT.